The 9 T cell receptor beta chains reported below all come from one sample, sequenced in a study of OX40 agonist ivuxolimab in advanced cancers. The table came from immunoSEQ multiplex PCR; TCRdb's copy has only in-frame clones and leaves some out. The repertoire includes 45,000 to 55,000 clones, about 85% of them detected once, and 9.9% sits in the top ten. The sequenced sample was CD4+ or CD8+ T cells sorted from blood, obtained in a trial of the OX40 agonist ivuxolimab. Every receptor here comes from an adult with an advanced solid tumor such as melanoma, head and neck, liver or kidney cancer.

The chain combines TRBV30 with TRBJ2-3, with TRBD2 identical over 9 bases. J gave up 5 bases and V 2 bases, and 5 bases lay outside the gene matches. The germline gives CDR1 GTSNPN, CDR2 SVGIG (reference sequence). The length of the CDR3 is 14 residues. For the CDR3, the DNA is TGTGCCTGGAGTAGAGCGGGAGGAGAAGATACGCAGTATTTT. Translated: CAWSRAGGEDTQYF.

This clone was found a few times. The chain has TRBV6-5 and TRBJ1-2, with D perhaps TRBD1 (6 bases). The germline V and J ends were trimmed by 7 bases and 8 bases, with 14 bases remaining between them. The CDR3 totals 12 residues. Germline values: CDR1 MNHEY, CDR2 SVGAGI. The CDR3 coding sequence is TGTGCCAGCAACTCAGGGGCAAGCGGCTACACCTTC. It specifies CASNSGASGYTF.

The J gene is TRBJ2-1, the V gene TRBV28; TRBD2 might be the D (6 bases). Germline V CDR1 and CDR2: MDHEN, SYDVKM. The CDR3 runs to 14 residues. The ends were cut back, 4 bases at V and 5 bases at J, with 12 bases in the middle. The CDR3 DNA is TGTGCCAGCAGTTCTGTGGCGGGGAACAATGAGCAGTTCTTC. Its translation is CASSSVAGNNEQFF. Complete variable domain (other parts from reference TRBV28 and TRBJ2-1): DVKVTQSSRYLVKRTGEKVFLECVQDMDHENMFWYRQDPGLGLRLIYFSYDVKMKEKGDIPEGYSVSREKKERFSLILESASTNQTSMYLCASSSVAGNNEQFFGPGTRLTVL.

The chain joins TRBV10-3 to TRBJ2-1; TRBD2 is a possible D gene (6 bases). Germline values: CDR1 ENHRY, CDR2 SYGVKD. This CDR3 region has 16 residues. V was shortened by 0 bases and J by 4 bases, with 13 bases between the two germline ends. CDR3 in DNA: TGTGCCATCAGTGAGTCGACGGGGGAGAATTACAATGAGCAGTTCTTC. The encoded protein is CAISESTGENYNEQFF.

The V gene is TRBV7-8, the J gene TRBJ2-2, with TRBD2 as a possible D gene (5 bases). Trimming pared 3 bases from V and 6 bases from J, leaving 8 bases between. This CDR3 is 13 amino acids long. Germline V lookup: CDR1 SGHVS, CDR2 FQNEAQ. The CDR3 region has the DNA TGTGCCAGCAGCTTCTCCGGGGCCGGGGAGCTGTTTTTT. Protein: CASSFSGAGELFF.

This clone was detected once. CDR3 bases: TGCGCCAGCAGCTTGGCGGGCGGGAACTCACCCCTCCACTTT. Its translation: CASSLAGGNSPLHF. The genes are TRBV5-1 and TRBJ1-6; D uncertain. CDR1 is SGHRS, CDR2 YFSETQ, per germline. V was shortened by 0 bases and J by 10 bases, with 11 bases between the two germline ends. The CDR3 runs to 14 residues.

The J gene is TRBJ1-4, the V gene TRBV19; 7 nucleotides match TRBD1. After removal of 6 bases from V and 8 bases from J, the junction contained 15 bases not matched to a gene. Germline V gene lookup returns CDR1 LNHDA and CDR2 SQIVND (reference sequence). There are 16 residues in the CDR3. The DNA of the CDR3 is TGTGCCAGTAGCATGACGACAGGGCTTACTTGGGAAAAACTGTTTTTT. Its protein is CASSMTTGLTWEKLFF.

The chain employs TRBV7-9 and TRBJ2-3; D ambiguous. V was shortened by 1 base and J by 0 bases, with 8 bases between the two germline ends. CDR3 length equals 15 residues. CDR1 and CDR2 from the germline V gene are SEHNR and FQNEAQ (reference sequence). CDR3: CASSLGPGSTDTQYF. In nucleotides, the CDR3 is TGTGCCAGCAGCTTAGGACCCGGTAGCACAGATACGCAGTATTTT.

This clone was seen just once. The CDR3, as DNA: TGTGCCAGCAGCTGGGGAGGGGGCCAAGAGACCCAGTACTTC. Translated: CASSWGGGQETQYF. J is TRBJ2-5 and V is TRBV7-9; the D gene is possibly TRBD2 (7 bases). Trimming left V 4 bases short and J 1 base short, with 10 bases between. This CDR3 spans 14 amino acids. The germline V gene encodes CDR1 SEHNR and CDR2 FQNEAQ (reference sequence).